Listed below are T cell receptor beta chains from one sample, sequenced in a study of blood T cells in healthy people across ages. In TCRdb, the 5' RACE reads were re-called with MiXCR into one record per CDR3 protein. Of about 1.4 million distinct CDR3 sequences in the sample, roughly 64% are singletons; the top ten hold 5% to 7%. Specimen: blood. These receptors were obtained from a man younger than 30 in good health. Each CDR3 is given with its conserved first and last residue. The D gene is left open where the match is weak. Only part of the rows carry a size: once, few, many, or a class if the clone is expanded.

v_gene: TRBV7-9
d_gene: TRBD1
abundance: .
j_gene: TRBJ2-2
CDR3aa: CASARGQGGTGELFF
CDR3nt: TGTGCCAGCGCTAGGGGACAGGGTGGCACCGGGGAGCTGTTTTTT

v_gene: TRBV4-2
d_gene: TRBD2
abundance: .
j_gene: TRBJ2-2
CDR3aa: CASSHVLAGPPGELFF
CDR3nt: TGTGCCAGCAGCCATGTCCTAGCGGGGCCCCCCGGGGAGCTGTTTTTT

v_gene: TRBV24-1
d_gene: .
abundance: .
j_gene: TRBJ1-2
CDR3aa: CATSDRTANYGYTF
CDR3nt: TGTGCCACCAGTGATCGGACAGCTAACTATGGCTACACCTTC

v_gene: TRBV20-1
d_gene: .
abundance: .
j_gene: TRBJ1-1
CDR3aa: CSARPRWNTEAFF
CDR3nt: TGCAGTGCTAGACCACGGTGGAACACTGAAGCTTTCTTT

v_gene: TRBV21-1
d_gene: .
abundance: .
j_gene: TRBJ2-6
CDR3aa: CASSNSGVGTFGANVLTF
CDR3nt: TGTGCCAGCAGCAATTCCGGTGTAGGGACTTTTGGGGCCAACGTCCTGACTTTC

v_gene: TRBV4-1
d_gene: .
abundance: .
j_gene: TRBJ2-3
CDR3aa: CASSQERKALAPTDTQYF
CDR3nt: TGCGCCAGCAGCCAAGAAAGGAAGGCCCTAGCTCCCACAGATACGCAGTATTTT

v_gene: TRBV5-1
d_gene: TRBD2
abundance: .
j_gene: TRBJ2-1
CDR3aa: CASSPTSGGAIYEQFF
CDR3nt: TGCGCCAGCAGCCCCACTAGCGGGGGGGCTATCTATGAGCAGTTCTTC

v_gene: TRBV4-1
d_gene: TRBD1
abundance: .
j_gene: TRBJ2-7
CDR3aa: CASSQEVQGGSYEQYF
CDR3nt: TGCGCCAGCAGCCAAGAGGTACAGGGGGGTTCCTACGAGCAGTACTTC

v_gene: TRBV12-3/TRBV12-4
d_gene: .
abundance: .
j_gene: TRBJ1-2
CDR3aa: CASRGLLYGYTF
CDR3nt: TGTGCCAGCAGGGGACTGCTCTATGGCTACACCTTC

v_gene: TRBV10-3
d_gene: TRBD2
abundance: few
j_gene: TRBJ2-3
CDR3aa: CAISPAAGVGTDTQYF
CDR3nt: TGTGCCATCAGTCCGGCAGCGGGAGTGGGCACAGATACGCAGTATTTT

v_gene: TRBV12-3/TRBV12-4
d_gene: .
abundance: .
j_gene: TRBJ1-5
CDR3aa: CASSRGTLQPQHF
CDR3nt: TGTGCCAGTTCCCGGGGGACACTACAGCCCCAGCATTTT

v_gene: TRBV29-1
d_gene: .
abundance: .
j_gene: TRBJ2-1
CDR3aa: CSVDMRGYNEQFF
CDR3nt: TGCAGCGTTGATATGAGGGGTTACAATGAGCAGTTCTTC

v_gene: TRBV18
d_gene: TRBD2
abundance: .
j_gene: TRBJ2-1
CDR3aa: CASSPSLAGNNEQFF
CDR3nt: TGTGCCAGCTCACCATCCCTAGCGGGTAACAATGAGCAGTTCTTC

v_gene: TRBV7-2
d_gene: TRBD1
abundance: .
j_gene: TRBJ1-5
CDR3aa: CASSLVGRTGGLFSNQPQHF
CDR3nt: TGTGCCAGCAGCTTAGTTGGACGAACAGGGGGCCTATTTAGCAATCAGCCCCAGCATTTT

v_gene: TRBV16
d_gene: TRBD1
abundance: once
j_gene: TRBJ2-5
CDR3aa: CASSQTPQGMETQYF
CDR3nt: TGTGCCAGCAGCCAAACCCCACAGGGGATGGAGACCCAGTACTTC

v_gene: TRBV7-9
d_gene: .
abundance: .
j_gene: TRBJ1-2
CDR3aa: CASSLEGLKNGYTF
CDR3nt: TGTGCCAGCAGCTTAGAGGGACTCAAAAATGGCTACACCTTC

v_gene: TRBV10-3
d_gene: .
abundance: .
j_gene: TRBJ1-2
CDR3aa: CAISELRQENYGYTF
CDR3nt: TGTGCCATCAGTGAGTTGAGACAAGAGAACTATGGCTACACCTTC

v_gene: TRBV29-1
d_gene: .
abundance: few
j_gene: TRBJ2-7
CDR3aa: CSGGDGTYEQYF
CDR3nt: TGCAGCGGAGGGGACGGAACCTACGAGCAGTACTTC

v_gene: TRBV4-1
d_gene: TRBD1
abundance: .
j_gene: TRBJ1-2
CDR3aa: CASSQEGQGLYGYTF
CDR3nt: TGCGCCAGCAGCCAAGAAGGACAGGGCCTCTATGGCTACACCTTC

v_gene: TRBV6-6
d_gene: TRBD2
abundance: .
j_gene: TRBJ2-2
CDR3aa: CASSYSVQRGNTGELFF
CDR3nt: TGTGCCAGCAGTTACTCGGTCCAGCGGGGGAACACCGGGGAGCTGTTTTTT

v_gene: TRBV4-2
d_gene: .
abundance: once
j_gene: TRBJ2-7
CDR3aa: CASSQDSVAAGRFF
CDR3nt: TGTGCCAGCAGCCAAGATTCGGTAGCGGCCGGCCGGTTCTTC

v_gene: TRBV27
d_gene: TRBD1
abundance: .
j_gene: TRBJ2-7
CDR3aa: CASRWAGTGSSYEQYF
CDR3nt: TGTGCCAGCAGATGGGCCGGGACAGGGTCATCCTACGAGCAGTACTTC

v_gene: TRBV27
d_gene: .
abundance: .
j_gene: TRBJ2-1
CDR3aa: CASSSKGGDSPTHNEQFF
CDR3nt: TGTGCCAGCAGTTCCAAAGGGGGGGATTCTCCCACACACAATGAGCAGTTCTTC

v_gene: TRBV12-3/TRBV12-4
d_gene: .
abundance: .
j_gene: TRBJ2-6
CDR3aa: CASSPVVGINVLTF
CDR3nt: TGTGCCAGCAGTCCCGTAGTAGGTATCAACGTCCTGACTTTC

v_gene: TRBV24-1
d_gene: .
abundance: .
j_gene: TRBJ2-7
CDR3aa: CATSDPTAGVSEQYF
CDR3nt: TGTGCCACCAGTGACCCCACGGCAGGGGTGAGCGAGCAGTACTTC

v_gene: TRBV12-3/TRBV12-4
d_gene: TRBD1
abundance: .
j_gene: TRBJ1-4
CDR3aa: CASSLGGQGMEKLFF
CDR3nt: TGTGCCAGCAGTTTAGGGGGACAGGGTATGGAAAAACTGTTTTTT

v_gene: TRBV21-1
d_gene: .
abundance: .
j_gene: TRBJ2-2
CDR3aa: CASSKAYGGNRTGELFF
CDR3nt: TGTGCCAGCAGCAAAGCGTACGGGGGGAATCGCACCGGGGAGCTGTTTTTT

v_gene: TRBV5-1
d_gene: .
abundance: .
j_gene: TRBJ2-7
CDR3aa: CASSLGPSVARYQYF
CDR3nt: TGCGCCAGCAGCTTGGGTCCCAGCGTAGCGAGGTACCAGTACTTC

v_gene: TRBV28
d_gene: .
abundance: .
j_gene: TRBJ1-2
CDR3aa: CASSFSPNYGYTF
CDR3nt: TGTGCCAGCAGTTTTAGCCCTAACTATGGCTACACCTTC

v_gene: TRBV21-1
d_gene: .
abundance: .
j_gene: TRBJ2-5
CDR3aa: CASSTVTSGGACEQYF
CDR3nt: TGTGCCAGCAGCACCGTTACTAGCGGGGGGGCGTGTGAGCAGTACTTC

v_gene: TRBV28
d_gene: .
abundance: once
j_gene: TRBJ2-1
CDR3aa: CASSPPVITYNEQFF
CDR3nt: TGTGCCAGCAGTCCCCCAGTGATTACCTACAATGAGCAGTTCTTC

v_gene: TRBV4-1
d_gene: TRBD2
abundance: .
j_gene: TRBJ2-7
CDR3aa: CASSQPGLAGGSHEQYF
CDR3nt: TGCGCCAGCAGCCAACCTGGACTAGCGGGAGGATCCCACGAGCAGTACTTC

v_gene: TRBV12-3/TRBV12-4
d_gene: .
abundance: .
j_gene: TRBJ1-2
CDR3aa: CASSLTTEGGYTF
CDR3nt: TGTGCCAGCAGTTTAACGACAGAGGGTGGCTACACCTTC

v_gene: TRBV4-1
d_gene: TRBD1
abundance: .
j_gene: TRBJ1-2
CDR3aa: CASSAPPGQGSGYTF
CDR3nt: TGCGCCAGCAGCGCGCCCCCGGGACAGGGCAGCGGCTACACCTTC

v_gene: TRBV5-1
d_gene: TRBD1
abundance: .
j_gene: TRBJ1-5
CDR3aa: CASSFNGQAGQPQHF
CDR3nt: TGCGCCAGCAGCTTTAACGGACAGGCGGGTCAGCCCCAGCATTTT

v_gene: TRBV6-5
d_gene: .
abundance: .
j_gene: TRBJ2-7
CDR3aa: CASKAGQHTYEQYF
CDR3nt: TGTGCCAGCAAAGCGGGACAGCACACCTACGAGCAGTACTTC

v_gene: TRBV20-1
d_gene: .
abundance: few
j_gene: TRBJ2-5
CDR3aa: CSARDHFGLGGKETQYF
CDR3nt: TGCAGTGCTAGAGACCACTTTGGACTAGGGGGTAAAGAGACCCAGTACTTC

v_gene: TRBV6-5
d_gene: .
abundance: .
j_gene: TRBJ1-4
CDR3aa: CASSYSAIPTNEKLFF
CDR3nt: TGTGCCAGCAGTTACTCGGCTATACCTACTAATGAAAAACTGTTTTTT

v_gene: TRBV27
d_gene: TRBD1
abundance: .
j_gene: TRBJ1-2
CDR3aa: CASSLGTGAGYTF
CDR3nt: TGTGCCAGCAGTTTGGGGACAGGGGCCGGCTACACCTTC

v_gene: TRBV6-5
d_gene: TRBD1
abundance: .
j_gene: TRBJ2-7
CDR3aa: CASSTRDRVAYEQYF
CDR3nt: TGTGCCAGCAGTACCCGGGACAGGGTAGCCTACGAGCAGTACTTC

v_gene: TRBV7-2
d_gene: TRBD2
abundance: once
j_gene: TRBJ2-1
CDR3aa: CASSFSLGLALGNEQFF
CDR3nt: TGTGCCAGCAGCTTTTCGTTGGGACTAGCTTTGGGGAATGAGCAGTTCTTC

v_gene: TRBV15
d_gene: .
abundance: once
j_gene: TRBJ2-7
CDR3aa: CATSQRGSSYEQYF
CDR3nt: TGTGCCACCAGCCAGAGGGGGAGCTCCTACGAGCAGTACTTC

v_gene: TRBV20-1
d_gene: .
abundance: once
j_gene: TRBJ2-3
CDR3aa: CSARDLPGAQSTDTQYF
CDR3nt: TGCAGTGCTAGAGATCTACCAGGGGCGCAAAGCACAGATACGCAGTATTTT

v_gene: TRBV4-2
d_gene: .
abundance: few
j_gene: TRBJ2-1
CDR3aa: CASSQVISGINEQFF
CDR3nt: TGTGCCAGCAGCCAAGTAATTTCGGGAATCAATGAGCAGTTCTTC

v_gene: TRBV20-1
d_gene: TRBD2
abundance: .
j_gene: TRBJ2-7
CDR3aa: CSARDGGSGRVLAYEQYF
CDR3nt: TGCAGTGCTAGAGATGGCGGTAGCGGGAGGGTTTTGGCCTACGAGCAGTACTTC